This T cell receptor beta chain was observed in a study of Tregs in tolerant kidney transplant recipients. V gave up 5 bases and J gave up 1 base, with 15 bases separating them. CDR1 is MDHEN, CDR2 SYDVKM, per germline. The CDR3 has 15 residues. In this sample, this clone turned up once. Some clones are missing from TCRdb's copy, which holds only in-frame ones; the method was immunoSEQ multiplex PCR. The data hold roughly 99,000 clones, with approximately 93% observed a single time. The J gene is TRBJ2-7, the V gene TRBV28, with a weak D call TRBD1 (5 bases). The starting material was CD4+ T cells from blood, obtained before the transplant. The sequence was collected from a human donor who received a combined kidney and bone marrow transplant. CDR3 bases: TGTGCCAGCAGTACCCGGACAAGGGCTTCCTACGAGCAGTACTTC. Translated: CASSTRTRASYEQYF.